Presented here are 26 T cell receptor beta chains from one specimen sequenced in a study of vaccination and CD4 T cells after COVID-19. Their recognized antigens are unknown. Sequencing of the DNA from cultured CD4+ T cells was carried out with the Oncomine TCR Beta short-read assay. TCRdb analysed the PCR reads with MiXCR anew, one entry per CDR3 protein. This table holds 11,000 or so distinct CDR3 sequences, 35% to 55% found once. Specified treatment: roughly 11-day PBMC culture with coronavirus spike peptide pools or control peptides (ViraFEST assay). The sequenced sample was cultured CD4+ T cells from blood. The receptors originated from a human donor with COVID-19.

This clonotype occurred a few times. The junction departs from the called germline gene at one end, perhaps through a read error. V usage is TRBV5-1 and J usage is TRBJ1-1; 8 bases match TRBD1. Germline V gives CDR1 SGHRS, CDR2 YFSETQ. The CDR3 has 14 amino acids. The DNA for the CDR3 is TGCGCCAGCAGCTTAAGGACAGGGAACGCTGAAGCTTTCTTT. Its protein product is CASSLRTGNAEAFF.

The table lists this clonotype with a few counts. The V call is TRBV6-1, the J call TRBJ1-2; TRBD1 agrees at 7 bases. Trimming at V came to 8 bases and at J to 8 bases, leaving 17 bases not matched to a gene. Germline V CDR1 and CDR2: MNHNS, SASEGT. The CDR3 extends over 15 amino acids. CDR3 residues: CASGRFVTGNGGYTF. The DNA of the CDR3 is TGTGCCAGCGGCAGATTTGTGACAGGGAATGGGGGCTACACCTTC.

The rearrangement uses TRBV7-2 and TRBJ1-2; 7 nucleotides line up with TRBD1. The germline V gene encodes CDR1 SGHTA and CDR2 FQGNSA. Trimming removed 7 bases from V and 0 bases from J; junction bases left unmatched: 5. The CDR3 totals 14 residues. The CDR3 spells CASTWDRTNYGYTF. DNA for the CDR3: TGTGCCAGCACCTGGGACAGAACTAACTATGGCTACACCTTC.

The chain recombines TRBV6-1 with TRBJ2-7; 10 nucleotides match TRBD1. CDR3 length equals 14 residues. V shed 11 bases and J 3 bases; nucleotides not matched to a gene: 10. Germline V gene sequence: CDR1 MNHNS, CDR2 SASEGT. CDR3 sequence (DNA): TGTGCCGCGACCGGGACAGGGGACCTCTACGAGCAGTACTTC. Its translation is CAATGTGDLYEQYF.

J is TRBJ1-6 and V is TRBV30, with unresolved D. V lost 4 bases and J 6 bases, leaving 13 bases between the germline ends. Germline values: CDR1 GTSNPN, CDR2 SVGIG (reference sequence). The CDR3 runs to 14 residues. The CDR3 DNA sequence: TGTGCCTGGAATAAAGGCTGGGGTAATTCACCCCTCCACTTT. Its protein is CAWNKGWGNSPLHF.

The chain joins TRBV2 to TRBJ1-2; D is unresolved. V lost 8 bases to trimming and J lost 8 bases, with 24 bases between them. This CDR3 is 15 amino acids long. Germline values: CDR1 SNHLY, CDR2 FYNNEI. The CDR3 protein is CASGSLEDGLRGYTF. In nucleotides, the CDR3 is TGTGCCAGCGGGTCCCTTGAGGATGGGTTAAGGGGCTACACCTTC.

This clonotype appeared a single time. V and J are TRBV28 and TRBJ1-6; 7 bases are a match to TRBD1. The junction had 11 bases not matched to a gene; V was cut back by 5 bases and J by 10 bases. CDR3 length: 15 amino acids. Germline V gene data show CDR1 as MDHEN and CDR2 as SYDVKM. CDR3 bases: TGTGCCAGCAGTCCGCCGACAGGGTTAGGCTCACCCCTCCACTTT. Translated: CASSPPTGLGSPLHF.

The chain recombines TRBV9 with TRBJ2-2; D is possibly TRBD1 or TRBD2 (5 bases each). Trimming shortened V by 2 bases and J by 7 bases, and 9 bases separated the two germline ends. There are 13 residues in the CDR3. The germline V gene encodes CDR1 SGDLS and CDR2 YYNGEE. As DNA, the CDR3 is TGTGCCAGCAGCGTTGGGGGAAGCGGGGAGCTGTTTTTT. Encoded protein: CASSVGGSGELFF.

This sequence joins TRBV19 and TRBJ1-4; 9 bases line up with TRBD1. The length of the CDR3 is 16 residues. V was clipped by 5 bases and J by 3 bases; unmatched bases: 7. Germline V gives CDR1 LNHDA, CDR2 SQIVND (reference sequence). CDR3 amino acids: CASSAGTGPSNEKLFF. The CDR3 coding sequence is TGTGCCAGTAGTGCGGGGACAGGGCCTTCTAATGAAAAACTGTTTTTT.

CDR3 residues: CATLLQGSSPLHF. The DNA for the CDR3 is TGTGCCACCCTACTACAGGGTAGTTCACCCCTCCACTTT. This chain links TRBV28 with TRBJ1-6; D may be TRBD1 (6 bases). With 10 bases removed from V and 9 bases from J, the gap between germline ends came to 16 bases. Germline CDR1 is MDHEN and CDR2 is SYDVKM. The CDR3 covers 13 residues.

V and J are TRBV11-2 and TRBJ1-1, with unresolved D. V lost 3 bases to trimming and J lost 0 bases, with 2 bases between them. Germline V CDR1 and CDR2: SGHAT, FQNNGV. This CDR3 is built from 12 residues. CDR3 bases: TGTGCCAGCAGCTTGATGAACACTGAAGCTTTCTTT. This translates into CASSLMNTEAFF.

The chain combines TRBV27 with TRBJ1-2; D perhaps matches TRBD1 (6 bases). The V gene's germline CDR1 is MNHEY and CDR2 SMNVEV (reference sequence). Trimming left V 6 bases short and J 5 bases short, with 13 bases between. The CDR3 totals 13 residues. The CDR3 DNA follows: TGTGCCAGCAGGGACAGCGCCCCATATGGCTACACCTTC. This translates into CASRDSAPYGYTF.

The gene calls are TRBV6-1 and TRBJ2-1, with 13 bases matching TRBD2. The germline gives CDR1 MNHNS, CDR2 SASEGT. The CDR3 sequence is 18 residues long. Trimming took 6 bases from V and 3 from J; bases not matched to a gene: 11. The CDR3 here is CASRPDTSGGAYYNEQFF. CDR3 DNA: TGTGCCAGCAGGCCAGATACTAGCGGGGGGGCCTACTACAATGAGCAGTTCTTC.

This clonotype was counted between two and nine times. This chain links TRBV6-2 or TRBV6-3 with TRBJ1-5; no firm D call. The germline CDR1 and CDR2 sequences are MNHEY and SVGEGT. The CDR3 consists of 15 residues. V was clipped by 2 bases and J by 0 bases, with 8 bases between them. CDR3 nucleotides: TGTGCCAGCAGTTACAACGCTGATAGCAATCAGCCCCAGCATTTT. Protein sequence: CASSYNADSNQPQHF.

CDR3 sequence: CASSGLGTGLSEQYF. The CDR3 coding sequence is TGTGCCAGCAGTGGTCTCGGGACAGGGTTAAGCGAGCAGTACTTC. The chain carries TRBV27 and TRBJ2-7; 9 bases line up with TRBD1. CDR3 size: 15 residues. Germline values: CDR1 MNHEY, CDR2 SMNVEV (reference sequence). The V gene end was trimmed by 5 bases and the J gene end by 6 bases; junction bases not matched to a gene: 11.

The CDR3 DNA sequence: TGTGCCAGCTCCCGCGGGACAGGTGAAAAACTGTTTTTT. It is translated as CASSRGTGEKLFF. The chain joins TRBV6-1 to TRBJ1-4; TRBD1 matches 8 bases. V lost 8 bases and J lost 7; bases outside the gene matches: 6. Germline V lookup: CDR1 MNHNS, CDR2 SASEGT. This CDR3 contains 13 residues.

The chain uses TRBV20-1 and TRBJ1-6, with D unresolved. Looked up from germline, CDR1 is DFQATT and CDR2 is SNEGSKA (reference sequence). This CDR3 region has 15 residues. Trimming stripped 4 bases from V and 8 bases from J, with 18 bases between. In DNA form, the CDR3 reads TGCAGTGCTATTCTCCGGGCCCTTGAGTATTCACCCCTCCACTTT. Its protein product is CSAILRALEYSPLHF.

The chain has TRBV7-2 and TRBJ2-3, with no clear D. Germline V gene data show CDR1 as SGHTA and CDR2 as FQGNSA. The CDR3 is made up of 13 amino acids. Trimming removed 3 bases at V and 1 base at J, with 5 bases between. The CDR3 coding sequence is TGTGCCAGCAGCTTTTGGGGCACAGATACGCAGTATTTT. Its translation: CASSFWGTDTQYF.

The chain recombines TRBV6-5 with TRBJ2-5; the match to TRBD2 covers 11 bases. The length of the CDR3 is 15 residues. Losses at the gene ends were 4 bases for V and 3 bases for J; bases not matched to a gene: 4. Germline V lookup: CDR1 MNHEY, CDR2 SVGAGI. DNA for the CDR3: TGTGCCAGCAGTTTTAGCGGGGGGGCCGAAGAGACCCAGTACTTC. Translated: CASSFSGGAEETQYF.

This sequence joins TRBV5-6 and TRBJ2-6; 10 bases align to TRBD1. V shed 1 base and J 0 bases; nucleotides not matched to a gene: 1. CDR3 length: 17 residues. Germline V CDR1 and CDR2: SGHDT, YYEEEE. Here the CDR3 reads CASSLRQGASGANVLTF. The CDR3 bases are TGTGCCAGCAGCTTGCGACAGGGGGCCTCTGGGGCCAACGTCCTGACTTTC.

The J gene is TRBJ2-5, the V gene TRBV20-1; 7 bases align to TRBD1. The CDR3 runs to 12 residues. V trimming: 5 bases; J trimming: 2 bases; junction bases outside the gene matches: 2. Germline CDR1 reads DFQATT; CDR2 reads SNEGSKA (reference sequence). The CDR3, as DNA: TGCAGTGCTTCCAGGGGGCAAGAGACCCAGTACTTC. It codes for CSASRGQETQYF.

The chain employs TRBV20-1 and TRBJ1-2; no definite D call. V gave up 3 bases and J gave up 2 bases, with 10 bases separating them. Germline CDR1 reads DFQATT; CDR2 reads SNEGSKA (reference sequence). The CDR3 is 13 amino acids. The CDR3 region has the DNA TGCAGTGCTAGCCGTGGCAACAACTATGGCTACACCTTC. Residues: CSASRGNNYGYTF.

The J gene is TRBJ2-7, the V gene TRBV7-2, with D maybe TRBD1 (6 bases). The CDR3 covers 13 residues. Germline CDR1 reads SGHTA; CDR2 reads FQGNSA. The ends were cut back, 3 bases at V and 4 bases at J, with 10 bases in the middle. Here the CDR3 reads CASSFVGAYEQYF. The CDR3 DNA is TGTGCCAGCAGCTTTGTGGGGGCTTACGAGCAGTACTTC. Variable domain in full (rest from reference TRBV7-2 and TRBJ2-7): GAGVSQSPSNKVTEKGKDVELRCDPISGHTALYWYRQSLGQGLEFLIYFQGNSAPDKSGLPSDRFSAERTGGSVSTLTIQRTQQEDSAVYLCASSFVGAYEQYFGPGTRLTVT.

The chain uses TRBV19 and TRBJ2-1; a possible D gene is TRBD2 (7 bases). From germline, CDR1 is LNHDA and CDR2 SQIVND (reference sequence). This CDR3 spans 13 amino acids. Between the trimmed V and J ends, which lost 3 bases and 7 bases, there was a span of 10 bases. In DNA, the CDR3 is TGTGCCAGTAGTATGGAGGGGGGGAATGAGCAGTTCTTC. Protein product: CASSMEGGNEQFF.

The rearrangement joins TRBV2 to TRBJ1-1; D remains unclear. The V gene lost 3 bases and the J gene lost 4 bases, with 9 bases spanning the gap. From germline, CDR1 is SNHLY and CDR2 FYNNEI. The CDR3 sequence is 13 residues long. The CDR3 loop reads CASSDEGGTEAFF. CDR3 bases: TGTGCCAGCAGTGATGAGGGAGGCACTGAAGCTTTCTTT.

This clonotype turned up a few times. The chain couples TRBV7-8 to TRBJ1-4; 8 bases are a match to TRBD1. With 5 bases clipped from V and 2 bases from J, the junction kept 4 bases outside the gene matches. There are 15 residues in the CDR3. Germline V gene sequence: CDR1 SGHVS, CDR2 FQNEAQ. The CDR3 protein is CASSQNRGTNEKLFF. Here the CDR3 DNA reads TGTGCCAGCAGCCAAAACAGGGGGACTAATGAAAAACTGTTTTTT. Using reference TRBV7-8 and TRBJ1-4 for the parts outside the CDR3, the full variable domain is GAGVSQSPRYKVAKRGQDVALRCDPISGHVSLFWYQQALGQGPEFLTYFQNEAQLDKSGLPSDRFFAERPEGSVSTLKIQRTQQEDSAVYLCASSQNRGTNEKLFFGSGTQLSVL.